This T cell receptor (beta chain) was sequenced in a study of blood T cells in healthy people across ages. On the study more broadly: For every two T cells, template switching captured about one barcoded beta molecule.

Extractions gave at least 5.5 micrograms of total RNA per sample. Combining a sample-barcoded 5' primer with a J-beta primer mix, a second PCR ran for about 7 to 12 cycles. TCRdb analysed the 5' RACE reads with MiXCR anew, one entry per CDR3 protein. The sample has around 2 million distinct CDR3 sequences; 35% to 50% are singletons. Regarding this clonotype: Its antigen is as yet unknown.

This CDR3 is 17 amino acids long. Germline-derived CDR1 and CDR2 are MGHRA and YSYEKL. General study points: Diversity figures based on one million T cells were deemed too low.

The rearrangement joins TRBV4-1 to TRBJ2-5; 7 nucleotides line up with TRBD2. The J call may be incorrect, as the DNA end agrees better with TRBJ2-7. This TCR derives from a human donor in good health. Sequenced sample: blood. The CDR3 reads CASSQGGGAGWTYEQYF. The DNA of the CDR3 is TGCGCCAGCAGCCAAGGGGGTGGAGCGGGGTGGACCTACGAGCAGTACTTC.